These 32 T cell receptor beta chains were sequenced from one sample in a study of blood T cell repertoires in COVID-19. The assay was immunoSEQ multiplex PCR, and TCRdb's table has in-frame clones only and misses some. The table includes 40,000 to 55,000 clones, less than 85% detected once. The sample consisted of peripheral blood. The receptors shown here come from a woman in her sixties or seventies with acute or convalescent COVID-19.

V is TRBV7-3 and J is TRBJ2-5, with 14 bases fitting TRBD2. J was trimmed by 4 bases and V by 5 bases; bases with no gene match: 6. This CDR3 region has 16 residues. Germline values: CDR1 SGHTA, CDR2 FQGTGA. CDR3 amino acids: CASSPGLAGVRETQYF. CDR3 bases: TGTGCCAGCAGCCCGGGACTAGCGGGAGTACGAGAGACCCAGTACTTC. Combining the CDR3 with reference TRBV7-3 and TRBJ2-5 gives the whole variable domain GAGVSQTPSNKVTEKGKYVELRCDPISGHTALYWYRQSLGQGPEFLIYFQGTGAADDSGLPNDRFFAVRPEGSVSTLKIQRTERGDSAVYLCASSPGLAGVRETQYFGPGTRLLVL.

The chain couples TRBV6-6 to TRBJ1-4; 9 bases match TRBD1. Germline-derived CDR1 and CDR2 are MNHNY and SVGAGI (reference sequence). V shed 5 bases and J 5 bases; nucleotides not matched to a gene: 12. The CDR3 extends over 17 amino acids. CDR3 amino acids: CASSRGQGIGSNEKLFF. In DNA form, the CDR3 reads TGTGCCAGCAGTCGCGGACAGGGGATTGGCTCGAATGAAAAACTGTTTTTT.

This clone was recorded once. The J gene is TRBJ1-2, the V gene TRBV7-2, with no clear D. From germline, CDR1 is SGHTA and CDR2 FQGNSA. V was cut by 2 bases and J by 8 bases, with 12 bases left in between. The CDR3 runs 13 residues. The CDR3 region is CASSLNNMGGYTF. The CDR3, as DNA: TGTGCCAGCAGCTTAAATAATATGGGCGGCTACACCTTC.

The chain has TRBV3-1 (or the pseudogene TRBV3-2) and TRBJ2-3; TRBD2 is a possible D gene (5 bases). The CDR3 is made up of 13 amino acids. The germline V gene encodes CDR1 LGHDT and CDR2 YNNKEL (reference sequence). The ends were cut back, 4 bases at V and 9 bases at J, with 14 bases in the middle. The chain's CDR3 is CASSPREGGTQYF. CDR3 in DNA: TGTGCCAGCAGCCCGAGGGAAGGAGGCACGCAGTATTTT.

J is TRBJ1-5 and V is TRBV4-1; D might be TRBD1 (5 bases). Trimming left V 0 bases short and J 9 bases short, with 12 bases between. The CDR3 runs to 14 residues. Germline lookup yields CDR1 MGHRA and CDR2 YSYEKL. CDR3 protein: CASSQDRDGGPQHF. The CDR3 DNA is TGCGCCAGCAGCCAAGATCGGGACGGGGGGCCCCAGCATTTT.

This chain connects TRBV10-3 to TRBJ2-7; TRBD2 matches at 15 bases. There are 16 residues in the CDR3. With 4 bases clipped from V and 2 bases from J, the junction kept 3 bases outside the gene matches. The germline V gene encodes CDR1 ENHRY and CDR2 SYGVKD. The CDR3 sequence is CAISGTSGRATYEQYF. The CDR3 DNA sequence: TGTGCCATCAGTGGGACTAGCGGGAGGGCCACCTACGAGCAGTACTTC.

The J gene is TRBJ2-1, the V gene TRBV14, with 10 bases fitting TRBD2. Germline V gene lookup returns CDR1 SGHDN and CDR2 FVKESK. V shed 4 bases and J 9 bases; nucleotides not matched to a gene: 15. This CDR3 region has 17 residues. CDR3 nucleotide sequence: TGTGCCAGCAGCCCTTGGGGGAGGCTAGCGGGAGAGGGTGAGCAGTTCTTC. Its protein is CASSPWGRLAGEGEQFF.

The chain joins TRBV11-3 to TRBJ1-5; tentatively, D is TRBD1 (6 bases). V lost 6 bases to trimming and J lost 0 bases, with 9 bases between them. The CDR3 sequence is 14 residues long. CDR1 and CDR2 (germline): SGHNT, YENEEA. CDR3 nucleotides: TGTGCCAGCAGTCCGACAGGTAGCAATCAGCCCCAGCATTTT. Translated, it gives CASSPTGSNQPQHF.

This sequence joins TRBV5-1 and TRBJ2-7, with 7 bases lining up with TRBD1. The CDR3 is 14 residues long. The ends lost 5 bases at V and 9 bases at J; junction bases unmatched: 14. Germline CDR1 SGHRS, CDR2 YFSETQ. Here the CDR3 DNA reads TGCGCCAGCAGGCCTCCGGGACAGCAAACGGGGCAGTACTTC. This encodes CASRPPGQQTGQYF.

Only a few counts were recorded for this clone. The CDR3 reads CASSLTGASNQPQHF. In nucleotides, the CDR3 is TGTGCCAGCAGCTTGACAGGGGCAAGCAATCAGCCCCAGCATTTT. The V call is TRBV7-9, the J call TRBJ1-5; 8 nucleotides line up with TRBD1. The CDR3 length is 15 residues. The germline gives CDR1 SEHNR, CDR2 FQNEAQ (reference sequence). After removal of 3 bases from V and 1 base from J, the junction contained 2 bases not matched to a gene.

V is TRBV20-1 and J is TRBJ1-6; D remains unclear. Germline-derived CDR1 and CDR2 are DFQATT and SNEGSKA (reference sequence). CDR3 length: 11 amino acids. V was shortened by 5 bases and J by 10 bases, with 9 bases between the two germline ends. This CDR3 is CSAGGRSPLHF. CDR3 sequence (DNA): TGCAGTGCTGGCGGGAGATCACCCCTCCACTTT.

The chain has TRBV9 and TRBJ2-3; 13 nucleotides align to TRBD2. CDR1 SGDLS and CDR2 YYNGEE come from the germline V gene. The V segment lost 3 bases and the J segment 7 bases; nucleotides outside the gene matches: 8. CDR3 length: 16 residues. The CDR3 coding sequence is TGTGCCAGCAGCGGAGCCGGGACTAGCGGGGTATATACGCAGTATTTT. Amino acids: CASSGAGTSGVYTQYF.

The chain joins TRBV21-1 to TRBJ2-7; the table's D call TRBD2 went unverified against the DNA. TRBV21-1 is recorded as a pseudogene. CDR3 length: 12 amino acids. CDR3 amino acids: CASSKLCYEQYF. Here the CDR3 DNA reads TGTGCCAGCAGCAAACTATGCTACGAGCAGTACTTC.

V gene TRBV6-5 combines with J gene TRBJ1-5; TRBD1 is a possible D gene (5 bases). Germline V gene lookup returns CDR1 MNHEY and CDR2 SVGAGI. The CDR3 runs 14 residues. The V gene lost 6 bases and the J gene lost 5 bases, with 14 bases spanning the gap. The CDR3 DNA sequence: TGTGCCAGCAGCCCCGGGGGTTCGGATCAGCCCCAGCATTTT. It codes for CASSPGGSDQPQHF.

In nucleotides, the CDR3 is TGCGCCAGCAGCTTGGCCGGGTGGGAGACCCAGTACTTC. It specifies CASSLAGWETQYF. This chain links TRBV5-1 with TRBJ2-5, with D uncertain. The length of the CDR3 is 13 residues. Germline CDR1 is SGHRS and CDR2 is YFSETQ. Trimming removed 0 bases from V and 5 bases from J, with 8 bases in between. Filled out from reference TRBV5-1 and TRBJ2-5, the complete variable domain reads KAGVTQTPRYLIKTRGQQVTLSCSPISGHRSVSWYQQTPGQGLQFLFEYFSETQRNKGNFPGRFSGRQFSNSRSEMNVSTLELGDSALYLCASSLAGWETQYFGPGTRLLVL.

V gene TRBV9 combines with J gene TRBJ2-2; maybe TRBD2 (6 bases). The CDR3 sequence is 15 residues long. CDR1 and CDR2 (germline): SGDLS, YYNGEE. The V gene lost 0 bases and the J gene lost 4 bases, with 10 bases spanning the gap. CDR3 coding DNA: TGTGCCAGCAGCGTAGCGGGAGTGGTCACCGGGGAGCTGTTTTTT. It encodes CASSVAGVVTGELFF.

The gene calls are TRBV15 and TRBJ2-7; possible D gene TRBD2, 6 bases. This CDR3 has 13 residues. Trimming removed 2 bases at V and 3 bases at J, with 8 bases between. CDR1 and CDR2 (germline): LNHNV, YYDKDF (reference sequence). Here the CDR3 DNA reads TGTGCCACCAGCAGAATCGGGGGCTACGAGCAGTACTTC. Encoded protein: CATSRIGGYEQYF.

This rearrangement joins TRBV6-2 or TRBV6-3 to TRBJ2-3; D is possibly TRBD2 (6 bases). From germline, CDR1 is MNHEY and CDR2 SVGEGT. The V and J ends lost 5 bases and 2 bases respectively, with 20 bases between them. The CDR3 sequence is 17 residues long. The CDR3 nucleotides read TGTGCCAGCAGTACCCAGGTCGGCGGGGCTAACACAGATACGCAGTATTTT. Translation: CASSTQVGGANTDTQYF.

There are a few counts of this clone. V is TRBV6-2 or TRBV6-3 and J is TRBJ2-5; TRBD2 matches at 9 bases. The germline CDR1 and CDR2 sequences are MNHEY and SVGEGT. This CDR3 has 14 amino acids. V shed 6 bases, J shed 3 bases, and the junction held 5 bases outside the gene matches. The CDR3 loop reads CASSVAGVEETQYF. For the CDR3, the DNA is TGTGCCAGCAGCGTAGCGGGAGTTGAAGAGACCCAGTACTTC.

The rearrangement uses TRBV9 and TRBJ1-6; no definite D call. The CDR3 has 16 residues. The germline V and J ends were trimmed by 0 bases and 8 bases, with 15 bases remaining between them. Germline loops: CDR1 SGDLS, CDR2 YYNGEE. The CDR3: CASSVGRNQDYSPLHF. DNA for the CDR3: TGTGCCAGCAGCGTAGGAAGAAACCAGGACTATTCACCCCTCCACTTT.

The rearrangement joins TRBV28 to TRBJ1-4, with D possibly matching TRBD1 (6 bases). Germline CDR1 and CDR2: MDHEN and SYDVKM. V was trimmed by 4 bases and J by 6 bases, leaving 12 bases between them. The CDR3 is 14 residues long. The CDR3 sequence: CASSSPGVDEKLFF. The CDR3 nucleotides read TGTGCCAGCAGTTCCCCAGGGGTAGATGAAAAACTGTTTTTT. The complete variable domain, with remaining parts taken from reference TRBV28 and TRBJ1-4, reads DVKVTQSSRYLVKRTGEKVFLECVQDMDHENMFWYRQDPGLGLRLIYFSYDVKMKEKGDIPEGYSVSREKKERFSLILESASTNQTSMYLCASSSPGVDEKLFFGSGTQLSVL.

The rearrangement links TRBV6-6 to TRBJ2-7, with D possibly TRBD2 on 5 matching bases. Germline loops: CDR1 MNHNY, CDR2 SVGAGI (reference sequence). V was pared by 5 bases and J by 2 bases, with 16 bases between. The CDR3 has 15 amino acids. The CDR3 loop reads CASSILTGSTYEQYF. The CDR3 DNA sequence: TGTGCCAGCAGTATACTCACGGGGAGTACCTACGAGCAGTACTTC.

This sequence joins TRBV11-2 and TRBJ2-4, with D unclear. Trimming stripped 5 bases from V and 1 base from J, with 6 bases between. Germline CDR1 and CDR2: SGHAT and FQNNGV. The CDR3 runs to 13 residues. DNA for the CDR3: TGTGCCAGCAGCCTTGAGGCCAAAAACATTCAGTACTTC. Its protein is CASSLEAKNIQYF.

The rearrangement links TRBV3-1 (or the pseudogene TRBV3-2) to TRBJ2-1; 9 bases are shared with TRBD2. CDR1 LGHDT and CDR2 YNNKEL come from the germline V gene (reference sequence). The CDR3 runs 16 residues. Germline trimming cut 4 bases from V and 2 bases from J; bases unmatched to any gene: 6. CDR3 DNA: TGTGCCAGCAGCCGTGGACTAGCGAACACCTACAATGAGCAGTTCTTC. It is translated as CASSRGLANTYNEQFF.

The J gene is TRBJ2-7, the V gene TRBV7-9; TRBD2 aligns across 7 bases. With V trimmed by 5 bases and J by 7 bases, 11 bases remained unmatched. Germline CDR1 reads SEHNR; CDR2 reads FQNEAQ (reference sequence). The CDR3 is made up of 14 amino acids. The CDR3: CASSPGGGEREQYF. The CDR3 DNA sequence: TGTGCCAGCAGCCCTGGGGGAGGGGAGAGGGAGCAGTACTTC.

This clone was detected a few times. The chain couples TRBV7-9 to TRBJ1-2; D uncertain. Germline lookup yields CDR1 SEHNR and CDR2 FQNEAQ (reference sequence). The CDR3 extends over 13 amino acids. With 2 bases removed from V and 5 bases from J, the gap between germline ends came to 9 bases. The CDR3 loop reads CASSLPSIYGYTF. The CDR3 DNA follows: TGTGCCAGCAGCTTACCCAGTATTTATGGCTACACCTTC.

This sequence joins TRBV7-2 and TRBJ2-1; 10 nucleotides align to TRBD2. V lost 2 bases to trimming and J lost 2 bases; unmatched junction nucleotides: 3. The CDR3 extends over 16 amino acids. CDR1 and CDR2 (germline): SGHTA, FQGNSA. The CDR3 protein is CASSLLGLAAYNEQFF. The CDR3 DNA reads TGTGCCAGCAGCTTATTAGGACTAGCGGCCTACAATGAGCAGTTCTTC.

The chain uses TRBV12-3 or TRBV12-4 and TRBJ1-3; D uncertain. The germline V and J ends were trimmed by 7 bases and 2 bases, with 9 bases remaining between them. The CDR3 is 13 residues long. The CDR3 sequence: CASKGGPGNTIYF. The CDR3 DNA reads TGTGCCAGCAAAGGAGGCCCTGGAAACACCATATATTTT.

V and J are TRBV5-1 and TRBJ2-3, with 8 bases identical to TRBD2. The CDR3 loop spans 16 amino acids. Germline CDR1 reads SGHRS; CDR2 reads YFSETQ. After removal of 2 bases from V and 4 bases from J, the junction contained 9 bases not matched to a gene. The CDR3 sequence: CASSFFGGLEADTQYF. Written as DNA, the CDR3 is TGCGCCAGCAGCTTCTTTGGGGGACTAGAGGCAGATACGCAGTATTTT.

The rearrangement links TRBV5-4 to TRBJ2-7, with 7 bases fitting TRBD1. Looked up from germline, CDR1 is SGHNT and CDR2 is YYREEE (reference sequence). Trimming removed 4 bases from V and 0 bases from J; junction bases left unmatched: 4. The CDR3 covers 14 residues. The CDR3 spells CASSPGQNSYEQYF. As DNA, the CDR3 is TGTGCCAGCAGCCCGGGACAGAACTCCTACGAGCAGTACTTC.

The rearrangement uses TRBV5-8 and TRBJ1-4, with D possibly matching TRBD1 (5 bases). The germline V gene has CDR1 SGHTS and CDR2 YDEGEE. Trimming left V 4 bases short and J 1 base short, with 14 bases between. The CDR3 extends over 16 amino acids. The CDR3 spells CASSERWGGTNEKLFF. The CDR3 DNA reads TGTGCCAGCAGCGAAAGATGGGGCGGAACTAATGAAAAACTGTTTTTT.

This clone was counted a few times. V is TRBV15 and J is TRBJ1-5; 7 bases are a match to TRBD1. The CDR3 contains 16 residues. V lost 5 bases to trimming and J lost 2 bases; unmatched junction nucleotides: 9. Germline assignment: CDR1 LNHNV and CDR2 YYDKDF (reference sequence). CDR3 bases: TGTGCCACCAGCGGACACAGGGGCCTCCGCAATCAGCCCCAGCATTTT. Translating it yields CATSGHRGLRNQPQHF.